Below, 11 T cell receptor beta chains from the same sample are listed, as sequenced in a study of cytomegalovirus exposure and HLA in healthy donors. PCR was performed using 60 Vbeta and 13 Jbeta primers. Generated by immunoSEQ multiplex PCR, the TCRdb table keeps only in-frame clones and is missing some. The sample carries about 160,000 clones, roughly 80% recorded once. What was sequenced was PBMCs. These receptors were taken from a man aged 25-40 years in good health and CMV-seropositive.

This rearrangement joins TRBV5-5 to TRBJ1-2; the D gene is possibly TRBD1 (5 bases). CDR1 is SGHKS and CDR2 is YYEKEE in the germline V gene (reference sequence). V was cut by 4 bases and J by 2 bases, with 9 bases left in between. The CDR3 consists of 13 residues. The CDR3 DNA reads as TGTGCCAGCAGCGAGCAGGGAAACTATGGCTACACCTTC. The encoded protein is CASSEQGNYGYTF.

On this clone itself: At the DNA level, this CDR3 is encoded by other sequences in the same sample as well. This sequence joins TRBV6-4 and TRBJ2-3, with D possibly being TRBD2 (6 bases). The germline V gene has CDR1 MRHNA and CDR2 SNTAGT. Trimming removed 3 bases at V and 8 bases at J, with 15 bases between. The CDR3 has 14 residues. This chain's CDR3 is CASSEGPGVTTQYF. CDR3 DNA sequence: TGTGCCAGCAGTGAAGGGCCGGGGGTTACTACGCAGTATTTT.

Here the CDR3 reads CASSGRDEQYF. CDR3 coding DNA: TGTGCCAGCAGTGGCAGGGACGAGCAGTACTTC. The chain couples TRBV2 to TRBJ2-7; TRBD1 is a possible D gene (5 bases). CDR1 is SNHLY and CDR2 is FYNNEI in the germline V gene. Trimming left V 4 bases short and J 5 bases short, with 6 bases between. This CDR3 comprises 11 residues.

The V call is TRBV6-5, the J call TRBJ2-1, with D possibly TRBD1 on 6 matching bases. The CDR3 sequence is 15 residues long. V lost 2 bases to trimming and J lost 4 bases, with 12 bases between them. Germline V gives CDR1 MNHEY, CDR2 SVGAGI. The CDR3 loop is CASSYQGLQYNEQFF. The CDR3 bases are TGTGCCAGCAGTTACCAGGGGCTTCAATACAATGAGCAGTTCTTC.

The chain links TRBV2 to TRBJ1-5; weak D call: TRBD1 (6 bases). This CDR3 has 15 residues. Germline CDR1 is SNHLY and CDR2 is FYNNEI. V dropped 4 bases and J dropped 3 bases, with 13 bases sitting between them. CDR3: CASSGDTTNNQPQHF. CDR3 DNA sequence: TGTGCCAGCAGTGGGGACACCACGAACAATCAGCCCCAGCATTTT.

This clone was counted between two and nine times. This specimen includes other DNA sequences encoding the same CDR3. The V gene is TRBV6-5, the J gene TRBJ1-5, with 7 bases aligning to TRBD1. CDR3 length equals 14 residues. Germline loops: CDR1 MNHEY, CDR2 SVGAGI. V lost 6 bases and J lost 1; bases outside the gene matches: 3. CDR3 in amino acids: CASRTGSSNQPQHF. CDR3 bases: TGTGCCAGCAGGACAGGGTCGAGCAATCAGCCCCAGCATTTT.

The CDR3 bases are TGTGCCACCGACAATTTGGCAGGGGTCGAGCAGTACTTC. The encoded protein is CATDNLAGVEQYF. V and J are TRBV7-2 and TRBJ2-7; weak D call: TRBD1 (6 bases). Trimming left V 10 bases short and J 6 bases short, with 19 bases between. Germline CDR1 is SGHTA and CDR2 is FQGNSA. The CDR3 runs 13 residues.

This clone occurred a few times. The V and J genes are TRBV5-1 and TRBJ2-7; a weak D match, TRBD1 (6 bases). There are 13 residues in the CDR3. V shed 4 bases and J shed 2 bases, with 10 bases lying between them. Germline V lookup: CDR1 SGHRS, CDR2 YFSETQ. The DNA for the CDR3 is TGCGCCAGCAGCATAGGACAGACCTACGAGCAGTACTTC. It translates to CASSIGQTYEQYF.

The J gene is TRBJ2-3, the V gene TRBV28, with 10 bases matching TRBD2. This CDR3 contains 14 residues. The V gene's germline CDR1 is MDHEN and CDR2 SYDVKM. The J segment lost 4 bases and the V segment lost 7 bases, leaving 5 bases of the junction unmatched. The CDR3 nucleotides are TGTGCCAGCATTGGAGCGGGGGGGCCAGATACGCAGTATTTT. Translated, it gives CASIGAGGPDTQYF.

The V and J genes are TRBV2 and TRBJ2-7, with TRBD2 matching 7 bases. This CDR3 comprises 14 residues. The germline V gene has CDR1 SNHLY and CDR2 FYNNEI. Trimming removed 2 bases from V and 4 bases from J; junction bases left unmatched: 5. The DNA for the CDR3 is TGTGCCAGCAGTGAAATGGTTAGCGGGTACGAGCAGTACTTC. It translates to CASSEMVSGYEQYF.

J is TRBJ2-7 and V is TRBV9, with D possibly TRBD2 on 7 matching bases. CDR1 and CDR2 from the germline V gene are SGDLS and YYNGEE. This CDR3 is built from 19 residues. Trimming took off 0 bases at V and 5 bases at J, with 27 bases between the two ends. The CDR3 is CASSVGGGAPPRGVHEQYF. The CDR3 nucleotides read TGTGCCAGCAGCGTAGGTGGGGGGGCACCTCCTCGGGGCGTACACGAGCAGTACTTC.